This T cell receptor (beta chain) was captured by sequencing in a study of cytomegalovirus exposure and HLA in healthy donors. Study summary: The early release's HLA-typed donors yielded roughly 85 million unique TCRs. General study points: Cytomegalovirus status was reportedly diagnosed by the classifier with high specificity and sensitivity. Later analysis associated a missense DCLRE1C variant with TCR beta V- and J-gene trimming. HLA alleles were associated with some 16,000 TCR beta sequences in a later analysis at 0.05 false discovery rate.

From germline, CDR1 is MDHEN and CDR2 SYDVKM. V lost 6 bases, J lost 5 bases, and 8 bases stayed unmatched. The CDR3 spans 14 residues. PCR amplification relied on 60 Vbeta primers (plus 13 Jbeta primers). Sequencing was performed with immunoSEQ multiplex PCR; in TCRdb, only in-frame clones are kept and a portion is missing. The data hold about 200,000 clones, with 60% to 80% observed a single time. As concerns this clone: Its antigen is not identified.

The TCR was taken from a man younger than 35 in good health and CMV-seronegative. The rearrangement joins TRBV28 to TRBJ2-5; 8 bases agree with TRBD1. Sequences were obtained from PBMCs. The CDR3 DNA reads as TGTGCCAGCAGCAGCGGACAGGGAAGGGAGACCCAGTACTTC. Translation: CASSSGQGRETQYF.